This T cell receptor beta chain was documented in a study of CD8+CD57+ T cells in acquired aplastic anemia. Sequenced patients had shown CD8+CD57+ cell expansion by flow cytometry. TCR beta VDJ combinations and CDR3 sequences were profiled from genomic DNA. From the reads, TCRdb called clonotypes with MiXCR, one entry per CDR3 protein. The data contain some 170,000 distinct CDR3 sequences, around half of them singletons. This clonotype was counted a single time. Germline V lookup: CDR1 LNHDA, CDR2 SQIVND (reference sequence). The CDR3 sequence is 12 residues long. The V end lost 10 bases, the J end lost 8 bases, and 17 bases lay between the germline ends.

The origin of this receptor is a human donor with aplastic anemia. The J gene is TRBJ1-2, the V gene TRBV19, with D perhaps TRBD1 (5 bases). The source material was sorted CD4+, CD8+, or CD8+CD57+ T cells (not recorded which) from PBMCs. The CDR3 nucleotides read TGTGCCACCCAGGTAGGAACAGGCGGCTACACCTTC. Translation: CATQVGTGGYTF.